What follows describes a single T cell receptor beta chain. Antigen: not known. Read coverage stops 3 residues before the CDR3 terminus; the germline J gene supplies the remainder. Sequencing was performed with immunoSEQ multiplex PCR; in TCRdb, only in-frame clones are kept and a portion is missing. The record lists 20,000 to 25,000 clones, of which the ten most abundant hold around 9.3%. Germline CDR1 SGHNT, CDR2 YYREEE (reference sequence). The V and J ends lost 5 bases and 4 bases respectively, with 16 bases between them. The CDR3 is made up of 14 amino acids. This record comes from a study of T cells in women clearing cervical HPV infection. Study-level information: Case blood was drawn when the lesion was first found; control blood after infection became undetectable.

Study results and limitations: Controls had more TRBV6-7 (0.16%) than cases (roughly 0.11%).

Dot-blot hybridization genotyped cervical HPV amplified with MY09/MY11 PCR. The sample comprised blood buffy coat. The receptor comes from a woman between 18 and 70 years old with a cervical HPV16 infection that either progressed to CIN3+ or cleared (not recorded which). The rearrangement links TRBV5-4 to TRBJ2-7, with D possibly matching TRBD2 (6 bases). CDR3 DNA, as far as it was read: TGTGCCAGCAGTACCGGTAGCGGAGCTTACGAG. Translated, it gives CASSTGSGAYE. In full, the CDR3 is CASSTGSGAYEQYF.